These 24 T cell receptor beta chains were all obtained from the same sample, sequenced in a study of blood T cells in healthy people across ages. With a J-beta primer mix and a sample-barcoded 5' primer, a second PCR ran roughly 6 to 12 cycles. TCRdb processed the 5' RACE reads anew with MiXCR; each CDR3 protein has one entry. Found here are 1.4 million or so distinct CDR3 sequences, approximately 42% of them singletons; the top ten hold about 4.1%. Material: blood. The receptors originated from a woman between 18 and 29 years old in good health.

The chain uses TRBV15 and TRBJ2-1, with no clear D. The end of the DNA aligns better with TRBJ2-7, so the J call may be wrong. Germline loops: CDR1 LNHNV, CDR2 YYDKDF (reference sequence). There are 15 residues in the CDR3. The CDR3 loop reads CATSNSRATYNEQYF. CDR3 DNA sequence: TGTGCCACCAGTAACTCACGGGCCACCTACAATGAGCAGTACTTC.

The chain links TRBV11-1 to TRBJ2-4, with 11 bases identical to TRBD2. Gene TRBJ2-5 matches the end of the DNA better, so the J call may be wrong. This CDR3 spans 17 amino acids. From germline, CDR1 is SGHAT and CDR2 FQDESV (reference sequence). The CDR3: CASSRSGRANFQETQYF. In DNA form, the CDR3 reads TGTGCCAGCAGCCGTAGCGGGAGGGCCAACTTTCAAGAGACCCAGTACTTC.

CDR3 in amino acids: CASSVVGGAFYGYTF. CDR3 bases: TGTGCCAGCAGCGTAGTTGGGGGCGCGTTCTATGGCTACACCTTC. The J gene is TRBJ1-2, the V gene TRBV7-9; D might be TRBD1 (6 bases). The CDR3 consists of 15 residues. Germline lookup yields CDR1 SEHNR and CDR2 FQNEAQ (reference sequence). Deletions cut 5 bases from V and 4 bases from J, with 17 bases between.

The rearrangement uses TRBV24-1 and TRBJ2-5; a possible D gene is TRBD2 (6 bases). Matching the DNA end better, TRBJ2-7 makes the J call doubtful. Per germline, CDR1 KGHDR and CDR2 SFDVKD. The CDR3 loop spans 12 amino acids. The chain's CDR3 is CATREGSGEQYF. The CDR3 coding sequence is TGTGCCACCAGGGAGGGGAGTGGCGAGCAGTACTTC.

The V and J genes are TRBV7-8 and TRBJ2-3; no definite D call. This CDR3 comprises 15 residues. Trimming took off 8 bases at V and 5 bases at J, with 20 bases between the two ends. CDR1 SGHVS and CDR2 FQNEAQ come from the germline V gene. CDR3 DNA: TGTGCCAGCGCCCGGCTTCGGGTTGTGGTAGATACGCAGTATTTT. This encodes CASARLRVVVDTQYF.

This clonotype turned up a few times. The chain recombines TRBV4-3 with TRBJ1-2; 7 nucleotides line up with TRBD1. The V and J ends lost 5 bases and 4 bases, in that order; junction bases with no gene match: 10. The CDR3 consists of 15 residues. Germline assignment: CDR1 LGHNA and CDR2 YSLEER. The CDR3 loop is CASSSRRGLSYGYTF. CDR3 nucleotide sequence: TGCGCCAGCAGCTCAAGAAGGGGGCTTAGCTATGGCTACACCTTC.

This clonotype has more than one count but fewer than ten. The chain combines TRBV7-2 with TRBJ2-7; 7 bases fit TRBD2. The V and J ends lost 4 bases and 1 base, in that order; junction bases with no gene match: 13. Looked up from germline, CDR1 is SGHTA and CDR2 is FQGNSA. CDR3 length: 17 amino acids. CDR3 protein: CASSSTHRGVTSYEQYF. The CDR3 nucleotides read TGTGCCAGCAGCTCGACCCATCGGGGGGTGACATCCTACGAGCAGTACTTC.

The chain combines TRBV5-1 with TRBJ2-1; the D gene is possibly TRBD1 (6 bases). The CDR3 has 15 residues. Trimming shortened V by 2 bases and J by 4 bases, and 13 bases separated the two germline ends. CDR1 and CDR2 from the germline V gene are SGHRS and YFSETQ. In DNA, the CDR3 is TGCGCCAGCAGCTTTGTAGGGGGAAGGTACAATGAGCAGTTCTTC. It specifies CASSFVGGRYNEQFF. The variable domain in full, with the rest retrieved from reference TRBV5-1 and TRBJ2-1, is KAGVTQTPRYLIKTRGQQVTLSCSPISGHRSVSWYQQTPGQGLQFLFEYFSETQRNKGNFPGRFSGRQFSNSRSEMNVSTLELGDSALYLCASSFVGGRYNEQFFGPGTRLTVL.

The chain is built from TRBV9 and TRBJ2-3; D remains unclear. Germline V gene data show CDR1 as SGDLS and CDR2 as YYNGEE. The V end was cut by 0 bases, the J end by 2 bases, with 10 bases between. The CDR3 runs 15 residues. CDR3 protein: CASSVAQGSTDTQYF. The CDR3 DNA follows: TGTGCCAGCAGCGTAGCTCAAGGGTCCACAGATACGCAGTATTTT.

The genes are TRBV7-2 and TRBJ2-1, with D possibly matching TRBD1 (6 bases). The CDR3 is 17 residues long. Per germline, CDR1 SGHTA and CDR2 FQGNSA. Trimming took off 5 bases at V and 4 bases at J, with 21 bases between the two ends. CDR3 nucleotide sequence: TGTGCCAGCAGCCTTACAACAGGGAACCTTGGGTACAATGAGCAGTTCTTC. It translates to CASSLTTGNLGYNEQFF.

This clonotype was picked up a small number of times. The CDR3 loop reads CASSFGFGKSSYNEQYF. The CDR3 region has the DNA TGTGCCAGCAGTTTCGGGTTCGGTAAGAGCTCCTACAATGAGCAGTACTTC. The chain couples TRBV12-3 or TRBV12-4 to TRBJ2-1; D is unresolved. The DNA matches TRBJ2-7 better at its end, which makes the J call doubtful. The CDR3 loop spans 17 amino acids.

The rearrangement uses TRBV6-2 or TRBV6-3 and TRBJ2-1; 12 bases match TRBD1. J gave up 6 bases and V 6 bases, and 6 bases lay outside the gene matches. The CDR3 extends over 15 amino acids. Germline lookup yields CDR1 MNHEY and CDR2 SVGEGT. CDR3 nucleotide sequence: TGTGCCAGCAGACCGGGACAGGGGGCGGTCAATGAGCAGTTCTTC. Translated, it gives CASRPGQGAVNEQFF.

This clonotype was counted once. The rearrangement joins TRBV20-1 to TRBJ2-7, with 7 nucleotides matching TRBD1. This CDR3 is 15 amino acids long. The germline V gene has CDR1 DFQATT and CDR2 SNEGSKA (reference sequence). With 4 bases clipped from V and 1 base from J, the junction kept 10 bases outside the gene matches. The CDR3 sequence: CSAKADRVNSYEQYF. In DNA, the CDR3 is TGCAGTGCTAAAGCCGACAGGGTAAATTCCTACGAGCAGTACTTC.

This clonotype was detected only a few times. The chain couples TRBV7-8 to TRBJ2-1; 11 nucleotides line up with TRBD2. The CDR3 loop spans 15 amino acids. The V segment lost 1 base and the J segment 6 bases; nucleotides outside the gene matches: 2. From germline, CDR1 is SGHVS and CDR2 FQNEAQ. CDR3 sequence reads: CASSLELAGVNEQFF. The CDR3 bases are TGTGCCAGCAGCTTAGAACTAGCGGGGGTCAATGAGCAGTTCTTC.

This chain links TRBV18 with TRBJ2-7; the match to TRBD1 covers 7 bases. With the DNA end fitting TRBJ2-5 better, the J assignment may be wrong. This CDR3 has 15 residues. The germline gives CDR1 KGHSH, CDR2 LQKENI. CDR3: CASSLRRDSQETQYF. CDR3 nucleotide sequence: TGTGCCAGCTCACTTCGCCGGGACAGCCAAGAGACCCAGTACTTC.

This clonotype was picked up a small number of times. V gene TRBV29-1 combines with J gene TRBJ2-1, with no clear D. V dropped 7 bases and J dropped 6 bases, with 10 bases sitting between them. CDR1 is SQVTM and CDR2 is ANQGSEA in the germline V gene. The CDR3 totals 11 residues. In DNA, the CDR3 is TGCAGCGGTAAGGTCGGCAATGAGCAGTTCTTC. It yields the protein CSGKVGNEQFF.

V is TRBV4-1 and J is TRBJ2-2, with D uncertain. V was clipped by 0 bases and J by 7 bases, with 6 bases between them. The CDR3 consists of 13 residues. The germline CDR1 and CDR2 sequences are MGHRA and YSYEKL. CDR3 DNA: TGCGCCAGCAGCCAAGAGGGGTTCGGGGAGCTGTTTTTT. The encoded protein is CASSQEGFGELFF.

The CDR3 DNA is TGTGCCAGCGTCAGGGGCCGGGGGTTTTTACAAGAGACCCAGTACTTC. Translation gives CASVRGRGFLQETQYF. This chain links TRBV7-8 with TRBJ2-5, with D perhaps given as TRBD1 or TRBD2 (6 bases each). The germline V and J ends were trimmed by 8 bases and 2 bases, with 21 bases remaining between them. CDR1 and CDR2 from the germline V gene are SGHVS and FQNEAQ. The CDR3 runs to 16 residues.

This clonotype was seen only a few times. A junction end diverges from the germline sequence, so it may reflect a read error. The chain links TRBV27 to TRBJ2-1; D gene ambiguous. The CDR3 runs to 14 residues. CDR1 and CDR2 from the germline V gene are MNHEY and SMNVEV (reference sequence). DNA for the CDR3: TGTGCCAGCACTTTATCCGGGCTTTACAATGAGCAGTTCTTC. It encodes CASTLSGLYNEQFF.

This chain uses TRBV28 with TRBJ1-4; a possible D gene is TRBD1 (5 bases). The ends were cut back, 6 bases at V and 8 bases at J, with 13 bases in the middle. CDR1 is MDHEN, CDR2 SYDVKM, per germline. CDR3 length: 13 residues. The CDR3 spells CASSRGVGEKLFF. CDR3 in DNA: TGTGCCAGCAGCCGAGGGGTTGGGGAAAAACTGTTTTTT.

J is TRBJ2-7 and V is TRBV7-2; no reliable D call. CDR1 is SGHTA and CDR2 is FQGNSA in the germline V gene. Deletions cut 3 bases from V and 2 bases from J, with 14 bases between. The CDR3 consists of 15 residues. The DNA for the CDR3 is TGTGCCAGCAGCTTCACCCTCTCGGGTGCCTACGAGCAGTACTTC. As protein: CASSFTLSGAYEQYF.

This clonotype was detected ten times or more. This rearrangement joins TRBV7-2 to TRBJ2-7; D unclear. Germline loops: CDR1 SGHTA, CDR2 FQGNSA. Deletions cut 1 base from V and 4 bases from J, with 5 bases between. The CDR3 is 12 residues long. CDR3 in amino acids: CASSLVRYEQYF. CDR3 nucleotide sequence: TGTGCCAGCAGCTTAGTCAGATACGAGCAGTACTTC.

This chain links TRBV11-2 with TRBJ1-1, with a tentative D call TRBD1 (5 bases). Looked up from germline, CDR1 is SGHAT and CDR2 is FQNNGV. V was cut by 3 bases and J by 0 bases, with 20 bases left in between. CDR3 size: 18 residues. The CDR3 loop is CASSFPGYPRGVNTEAFF. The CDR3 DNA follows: TGTGCCAGCAGCTTCCCAGGGTACCCCCGCGGCGTGAACACTGAAGCTTTCTTT.

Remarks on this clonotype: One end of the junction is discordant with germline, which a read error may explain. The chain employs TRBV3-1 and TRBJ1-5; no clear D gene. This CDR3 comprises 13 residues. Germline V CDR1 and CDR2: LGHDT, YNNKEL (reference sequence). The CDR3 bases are TGTGCCAGCAGCAAAGACGGAAATCAGCCCCAGCATTTT. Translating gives CASSKDGNQPQHF.